This T cell receptor (beta chain) was profiled in a study of cytomegalovirus exposure and HLA in healthy donors. Broader study findings: In a later analysis, at a false discovery rate of 0.05, some 17,000 TCR beta sequences were associated with HLA alleles. Later, an analysis showed that TCR beta chains associated with HLA were more clonally expanded than others that were equally common. In vitro work confirmed that a few CMV-associated chains recognize CMV antigens.

Comment on this clone: Antigen specificity is unknown.

Trimming stripped 4 bases from V and 1 base from J, with 11 bases between. The CDR3 consists of 14 residues. CDR1 SGDLS and CDR2 YYNGEE come from the germline V gene. Researchers ran the PCR with 60 Vbeta and 13 Jbeta primers. Data came from immunoSEQ multiplex PCR; TCRdb stores just in-frame clones and leaves some out. The table lists 150,000 or so clones, about three quarters of them singletons, with about 7.7% in the top ten. The clonotype comes from a woman in her forties in good health and CMV-seropositive. Sequencing used PBMCs. This chain joins TRBV9 and TRBJ2-5; D is ambiguous. DNA of the CDR3: TGTGCCAGCAGCCCGCGACTGGGCCAAGAGACCCAGTACTTC. Translating gives CASSPRLGQETQYF.